The source of this T cell receptor (beta chain) is a study of T cell repertoires in cytomegalovirus infection. Using its own MiXCR run on the reads, TCRdb lists one record per CDR3 protein. Among hundreds of thousands of distinct CDR3 sequences listed, about 33% were seen once. CDR3 length: 14 amino acids. Germline V CDR1 and CDR2: MDHEN, SYDVKM. J was trimmed by 2 bases and V by 5 bases; bases with no gene match: 5. Points on this clonotype: As yet, its antigen is unknown.

The sample was cultured PBMCs, taken from culture after CMV antigen stimulation. V is TRBV28 and J is TRBJ1-2; TRBD1 agrees at 7 bases. The receptor was isolated from a human donor in good health (CMV status not recorded). Some clones in this sample may be carry-over from other donors' samples. The CDR3 region has the DNA TGTGCCAGCAGTGAAGGGACAGAGAACTATGGCTACACCTTC. Amino acid sequence: CASSEGTENYGYTF.